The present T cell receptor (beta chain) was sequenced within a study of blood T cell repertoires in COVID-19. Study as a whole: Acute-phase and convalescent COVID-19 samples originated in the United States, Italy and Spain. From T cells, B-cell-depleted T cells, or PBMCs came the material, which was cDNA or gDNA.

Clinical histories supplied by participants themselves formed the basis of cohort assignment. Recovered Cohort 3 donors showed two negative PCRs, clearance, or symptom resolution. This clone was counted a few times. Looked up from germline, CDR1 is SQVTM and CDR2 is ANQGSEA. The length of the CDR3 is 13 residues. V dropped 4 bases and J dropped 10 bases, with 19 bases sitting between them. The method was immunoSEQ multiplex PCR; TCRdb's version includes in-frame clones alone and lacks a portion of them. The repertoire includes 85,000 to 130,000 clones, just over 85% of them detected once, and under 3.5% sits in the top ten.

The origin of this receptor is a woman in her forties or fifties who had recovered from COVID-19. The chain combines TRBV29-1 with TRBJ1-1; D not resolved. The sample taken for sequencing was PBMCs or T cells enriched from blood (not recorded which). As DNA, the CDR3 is TGCAGCGTTGTGTCGGGTATCGGTTTGGTAGCTTTCTTT. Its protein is CSVVSGIGLVAFF.